These 23 T cell receptor beta chains originate from one sample sequenced in a study of PD-1 blockade in classical Hodgkin lymphoma. Described time point: cycle 4 day 1 (C4D1), after more than five weeks of nivolumab. All trial patients relapsed after autologous stem cell transplantation. TCRdb keeps only in-frame clones here, not all; method: immunoSEQ multiplex PCR. There are over 60,000 clones in the sample; around 90% occur only once, and around 8% lies in the top ten. The starting material was peripheral blood mononuclear cells (PBMCs), obtained before the fourth cycle of nivolumab. These receptors originate from a human donor with classical Hodgkin lymphoma.

The chain carries TRBV7-9 and TRBJ2-7; TRBD2 is a possible D gene (6 bases). Trimming took 0 bases from V and 4 from J, leaving 10 bases between them. The CDR3 runs to 14 residues. Germline assignment: CDR1 SEHNR and CDR2 FQNEAQ (reference sequence). The CDR3 loop is CASSLAGGQYEQYF. In DNA form, the CDR3 reads TGTGCCAGCAGCTTAGCGGGAGGTCAATACGAGCAGTACTTC.

This sequence joins TRBV5-4 and TRBJ1-2; possibly TRBD1 for D (5 bases). V was trimmed by 4 bases and J by 7 bases, leaving 17 bases between them. The CDR3 covers 14 residues. Germline V gives CDR1 SGHNT, CDR2 YYREEE (reference sequence). DNA of the CDR3: TGTGCCAGCAGCCCGGATCCGGGACTCGTTGGCTACACCTTC. This sequence encodes CASSPDPGLVGYTF.

The CDR3 sequence: CASSLKGQGGYGYTF. CDR3 sequence (DNA): TGTGCCAGCAGCTTAAAAGGACAGGGAGGCTATGGCTACACCTTC. The chain employs TRBV7-2 and TRBJ1-2; the match to TRBD1 covers 8 bases. V lost 2 bases to trimming and J lost 4 bases; unmatched junction nucleotides: 6. There are 15 residues in the CDR3. Germline assignment: CDR1 SGHTA and CDR2 FQGNSA.

This clone was detected only once. Relative to the germline gene, one junction end is altered; a read error may explain this. J is TRBJ2-1 and V is TRBV7-7; D remains unclear. Germline V gives CDR1 SSHAT, CDR2 FNYEAQ (reference sequence). The CDR3 runs 13 residues. DNA for the CDR3: TGTGCTAGCAGCTTAGACACCAACAATGAGCAGTTCTTC. Protein sequence: CASSLDTNNEQFF.

This clone appeared a few times. J is TRBJ2-2 and V is TRBV27; TRBD2 matches 8 bases. In germline, CDR1 is MNHEY, CDR2 SMNVEV (reference sequence). The CDR3 runs 15 residues. J was trimmed by 7 bases and V by 0 bases; bases with no gene match: 4. The CDR3 DNA reads TGTGCCAGCAGTTTATCGTCGGGAGGGGGCGGGGAGCTGTTTTTT. This translates into CASSLSSGGGGELFF.

The V gene is TRBV19, the J gene TRBJ2-1; D gene uncertain. This CDR3 comprises 12 residues. V was clipped by 6 bases and J by 7 bases, with 10 bases between them. The germline V gene encodes CDR1 LNHDA and CDR2 SQIVND (reference sequence). In DNA, the CDR3 is TGTGCCAGTAGCTCACAAGGGAATGAGCAGTTCTTC. It yields the protein CASSSQGNEQFF.

The chain couples TRBV5-6 to TRBJ1-1; possible D gene TRBD1, 5 bases. The V end was cut by 0 bases, the J end by 1 base, with 10 bases between. This CDR3 has 15 amino acids. CDR1 and CDR2 (germline): SGHDT, YYEEEE. CDR3 coding DNA: TGTGCCAGCAGCTTGGTGGGCAGGGAGAACACTGAAGCTTTCTTT. Protein sequence: CASSLVGRENTEAFF.

The V gene is TRBV5-1, the J gene TRBJ2-1, with a weak D call TRBD2 (6 bases). In germline, CDR1 is SGHRS, CDR2 YFSETQ. Trimming left V 3 bases short and J 1 base short, with 14 bases between. The CDR3 runs 16 residues. The CDR3 reads CASSSFSGTSYNEQFF. The CDR3 coding sequence is TGCGCCAGCAGCTCATTTAGCGGTACTTCCTACAATGAGCAGTTCTTC.

The rearrangement links TRBV29-1 to TRBJ2-1; 8 positions agree with TRBD1. V was pared by 0 bases and J by 5 bases, with 3 bases of the junction left unmatched. Germline V lookup: CDR1 SQVTM, CDR2 ANQGSEA. CDR3 length equals 14 residues. The CDR3 is CSVEEWTGNNEQFF. The DNA for the CDR3 is TGCAGCGTTGAAGAATGGACAGGGAACAATGAGCAGTTCTTC.

The table lists this clone with a count of one. The chain has TRBV7-9 and TRBJ2-1, with D perhaps TRBD2 (5 bases). This CDR3 contains 15 residues. The germline V gene encodes CDR1 SEHNR and CDR2 FQNEAQ (reference sequence). V was clipped by 5 bases and J by 1 base, with 12 bases between them. Written as DNA, the CDR3 is TGTGCCAGCAGCCCGGTAGGAGGTTCCTACAATGAGCAGTTCTTC. Protein: CASSPVGGSYNEQFF.

V and J are TRBV28 and TRBJ1-2, with D possibly being TRBD1 (6 bases). CDR3 size: 14 residues. Trimming pared 7 bases from V and 4 bases from J, leaving 16 bases between. Per germline, CDR1 MDHEN and CDR2 SYDVKM. CDR3 DNA sequence: TGTGCCAGCAACCCCTTGACAGGCCTCTATGGCTACACCTTC. Its translation is CASNPLTGLYGYTF.

In the case of this clone: Its ends do not fully match the called genes, so a read error is possible. The rearrangement joins TRBV5-8 to TRBJ2-7; unclear D gene. Germline loops: CDR1 SGHTS, CDR2 YDEGEE. The CDR3 sequence is 13 residues long. The CDR3 here is CASSLDLSYEQYF. The CDR3 DNA follows: TGTGCCAGCAGTTTGGACCTTTCCTACGAGCAGTACTTC.

The V and J genes are TRBV15 and TRBJ2-4, with 8 bases that match TRBD1. CDR1 and CDR2 (germline): LNHNV, YYDKDF (reference sequence). The CDR3 contains 20 residues. Trimming cost V 8 bases and J 7 bases; bases outside gene matches: 28. CDR3 nucleotide sequence: TGTGCCACCGCTCCGTTCAATGGGGGCCTAGGGCAGGGGGCTTGGAACATTCAGTACTTC. Protein sequence: CATAPFNGGLGQGAWNIQYF.

The chain combines TRBV11-2 with TRBJ1-2; D remains unclear. The CDR3 runs to 14 residues. V was trimmed by 0 bases and J by 2 bases, leaving 7 bases between them. Looked up from germline, CDR1 is SGHAT and CDR2 is FQNNGV. The CDR3 bases are TGTGCCAGCAGCTTAGATCCCAGCAACTATGGCTACACCTTC. This codes for CASSLDPSNYGYTF.

The rearrangement links TRBV7-9 to TRBJ2-5; D remains ambiguous. The CDR3 loop spans 15 amino acids. Trimming took off 1 base at V and 2 bases at J, with 11 bases between the two ends. CDR1 SEHNR and CDR2 FQNEAQ come from the germline V gene (reference sequence). CDR3 protein: CASSLGNIRQETQYF. The CDR3 DNA reads TGTGCCAGCAGCTTAGGAAACATCCGACAAGAGACCCAGTACTTC.

The chain is built from TRBV7-9 and TRBJ1-1; no clear D. The CDR3 contains 15 residues. V lost 1 base to trimming and J lost 1 base, with 10 bases between them. Germline CDR1 is SEHNR and CDR2 is FQNEAQ (reference sequence). CDR3 region: CASSLVYASNTEAFF. DNA for the CDR3: TGTGCCAGCAGCTTAGTTTACGCATCGAACACTGAAGCTTTCTTT.

The chain carries TRBV30 and TRBJ2-7; the D is unclear. The germline CDR1 and CDR2 sequences are GTSNPN and SVGIG (reference sequence). This CDR3 spans 12 amino acids. The germline V and J ends were trimmed by 0 bases and 6 bases, with 9 bases remaining between them. The CDR3 protein is CAWSVDGVEQYF. The CDR3 region has the DNA TGTGCCTGGAGTGTAGATGGTGTCGAGCAGTACTTC. The whole variable domain, remainder taken from reference TRBV30 and TRBJ2-7, is SQTIHQWPATLVQPVGSPLSLECTVEGTSNPNLYWYRQAAGRGLQLLFYSVGIGQISSEVPQNLSASRPQDRQFILSSKKLLLSDSGFYLCAWSVDGVEQYFGPGTRLTVT.

The rearrangement links TRBV5-1 to TRBJ1-1; the match to TRBD1 covers 9 bases. The CDR3 contains 17 residues. The V gene end was trimmed by 4 bases and the J gene end by 8 bases; junction bases not matched to a gene: 18. Germline V gives CDR1 SGHRS, CDR2 YFSETQ. CDR3 nucleotide sequence: TGCGCCAGCAGCGCTGCGGACAGGGGTCTACCGAGATCAGAAGCTTTCTTT. It yields the protein CASSAADRGLPRSEAFF. Together with reference TRBV5-1 and TRBJ1-1, the CDR3 gives the full variable domain: KAGVTQTPRYLIKTRGQQVTLSCSPISGHRSVSWYQQTPGQGLQFLFEYFSETQRNKGNFPGRFSGRQFSNSRSEMNVSTLELGDSALYLCASSAADRGLPRSEAFFGQGTRLTVV.

The rearrangement uses TRBV5-4 and TRBJ2-7; perhaps D is TRBD1 or TRBD2 (5 bases each). Trimming removed 4 bases from V and 3 bases from J, with 11 bases in between. The CDR3 contains 13 residues. Per germline, CDR1 SGHNT and CDR2 YYREEE (reference sequence). The CDR3 bases are TGTGCCAGCAGCCCATATGGGGGCTACGAGCAGTACTTC. As protein: CASSPYGGYEQYF.

The chain employs TRBV28 and TRBJ1-2; no clear D. Trimming removed 5 bases at V and 4 bases at J, with 14 bases between. Germline CDR1 MDHEN, CDR2 SYDVKM. This CDR3 contains 14 residues. The CDR3 bases are TGTGCCAGCAGTATCGGGAATTACGCCTATGGCTACACCTTC. It translates to CASSIGNYAYGYTF.

In DNA form, the CDR3 reads TGTGCCAGCAGCTTGGGACAGAACTACGAGCAGTACTTC. It specifies CASSLGQNYEQYF. The rearrangement uses TRBV11-2 and TRBJ2-7; 7 nucleotides agree with TRBD1. Germline CDR1 SGHAT, CDR2 FQNNGV. With 3 bases clipped from V and 3 bases from J, the junction kept 2 bases outside the gene matches. The length of the CDR3 is 13 residues. Together with reference TRBV11-2 and TRBJ2-7, the CDR3 gives the full variable domain: EAGVAQSPRYKIIEKRQSVAFWCNPISGHATLYWYQQILGQGPKLLIQFQNNGVVDDSQLPKDRFSAERLKGVDSTLKIQPAKLEDSAVYLCASSLGQNYEQYFGPGTRLTVT.

The chain combines TRBV1 with TRBJ2-5; the D segment call TRBD2 is taken from the table without a DNA check. TRBV1 constitutes a pseudogene. The CDR3 runs 15 residues. The CDR3 here is CTSSHHGGEQETQYF. The CDR3 nucleotides are TGCACCAGCAGCCACCACGGGGGGGAGCAAGAGACCCAGTACTTC.

This clone was detected once. This chain joins TRBV2 and TRBJ1-2; no reliable D call. Germline lookup yields CDR1 SNHLY and CDR2 FYNNEI. The CDR3 extends over 13 amino acids. V gave up 7 bases and J gave up 5 bases, with 14 bases separating them. The CDR3 loop reads CASNLIIGYGYTF. The CDR3 nucleotides are TGTGCCAGCAACCTAATTATTGGGTATGGCTACACCTTC.